This entry is about one TCR beta chain. This specimen belongs to a study of blood T cell repertoires in COVID-19. Sequenced by immunoSEQ multiplex PCR; TCRdb stores in-frame clones only, minus some. The data contain 250,000 to 300,000 clones, about 90% of them singletons. Per the germline V gene, CDR1 is SGDLS and CDR2 is YYNGEE. The CDR3 is 16 amino acids. V was pared by 3 bases and J by 4 bases, with 9 bases of the junction left unmatched. The gene calls are TRBV9 and TRBJ2-1, with 8 nucleotides matching TRBD2. The sequence derives from a woman aged 55-70 years with COVID-19, enrolled during active disease. Sequenced: peripheral blood. The CDR3 region is CASSATGAGAYNEQFF. CDR3 DNA: TGTGCCAGCAGCGCCACTGGAGCGGGGGCTTACAATGAGCAGTTCTTC.